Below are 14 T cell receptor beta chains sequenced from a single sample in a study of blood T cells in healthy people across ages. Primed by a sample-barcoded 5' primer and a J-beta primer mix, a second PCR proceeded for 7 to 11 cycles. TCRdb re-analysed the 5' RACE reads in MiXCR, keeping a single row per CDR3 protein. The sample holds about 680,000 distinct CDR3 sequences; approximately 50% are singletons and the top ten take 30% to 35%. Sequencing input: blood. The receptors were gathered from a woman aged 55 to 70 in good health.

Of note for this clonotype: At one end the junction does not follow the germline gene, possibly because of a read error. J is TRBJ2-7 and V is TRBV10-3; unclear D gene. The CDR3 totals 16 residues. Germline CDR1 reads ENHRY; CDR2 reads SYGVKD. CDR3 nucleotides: TGTGCCATCACTGAGTCTATAGGGCAGAGAGGCTACGAGCAGTACTTC. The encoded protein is CAITESIGQRGYEQYF.

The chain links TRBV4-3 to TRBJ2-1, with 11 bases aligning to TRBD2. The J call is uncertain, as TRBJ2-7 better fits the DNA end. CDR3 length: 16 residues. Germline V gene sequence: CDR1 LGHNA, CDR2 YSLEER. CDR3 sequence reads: CASSHGSGGAINEQYF. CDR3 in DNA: TGCGCCAGCAGCCATGGTAGCGGGGGGGCCATCAATGAGCAGTACTTC.

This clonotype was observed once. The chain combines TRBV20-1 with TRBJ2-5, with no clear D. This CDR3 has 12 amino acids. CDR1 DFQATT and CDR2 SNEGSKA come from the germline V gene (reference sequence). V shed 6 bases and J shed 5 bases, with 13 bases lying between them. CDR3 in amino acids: CSAPPHRETQYF. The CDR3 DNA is TGCAGTGCCCCGCCCCATAGGGAGACCCAGTACTTC.

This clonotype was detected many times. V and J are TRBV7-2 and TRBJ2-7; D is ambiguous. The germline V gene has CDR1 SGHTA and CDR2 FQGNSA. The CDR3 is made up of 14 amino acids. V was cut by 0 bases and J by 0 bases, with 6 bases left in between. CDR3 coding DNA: TGTGCCAGCAGCTTAGCCGGTCACTCCTACGAGCAGTACTTC. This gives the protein CASSLAGHSYEQYF.

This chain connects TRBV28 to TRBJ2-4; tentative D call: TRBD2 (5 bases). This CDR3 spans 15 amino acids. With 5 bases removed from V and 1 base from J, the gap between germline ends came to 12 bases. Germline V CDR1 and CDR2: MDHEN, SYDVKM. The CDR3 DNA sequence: TGTGCCAGCAGTGGCGCCGGGGTGGCCAAAAACATTCAGTACTTC. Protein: CASSGAGVAKNIQYF. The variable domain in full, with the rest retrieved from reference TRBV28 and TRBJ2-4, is DVKVTQSSRYLVKRTGEKVFLECVQDMDHENMFWYRQDPGLGLRLIYFSYDVKMKEKGDIPEGYSVSREKKERFSLILESASTNQTSMYLCASSGAGVAKNIQYFGAGTRLSVL.

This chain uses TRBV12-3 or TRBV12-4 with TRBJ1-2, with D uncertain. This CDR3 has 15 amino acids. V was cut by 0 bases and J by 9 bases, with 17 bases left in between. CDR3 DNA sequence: TGTGCCAGCAGTTTAGCCTCAACAAGTTTTATGAGCTACACCTTC. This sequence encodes CASSLASTSFMSYTF.

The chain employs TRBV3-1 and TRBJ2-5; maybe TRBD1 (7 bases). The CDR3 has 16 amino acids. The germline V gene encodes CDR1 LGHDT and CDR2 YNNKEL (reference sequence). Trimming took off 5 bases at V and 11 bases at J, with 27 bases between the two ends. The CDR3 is CASSDLQGGHYNEQYF. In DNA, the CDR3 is TGTGCCAGCAGCGATCTTCAGGGGGGCCACTACAATGAGCAGTACTTC.

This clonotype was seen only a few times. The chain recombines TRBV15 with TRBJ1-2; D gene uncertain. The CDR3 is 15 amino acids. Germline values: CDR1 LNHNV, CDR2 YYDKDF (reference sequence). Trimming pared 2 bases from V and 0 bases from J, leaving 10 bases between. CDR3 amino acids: CATSRRPGANYGYTF. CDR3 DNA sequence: TGTGCCACCAGCAGACGCCCCGGTGCTAACTATGGCTACACCTTC.

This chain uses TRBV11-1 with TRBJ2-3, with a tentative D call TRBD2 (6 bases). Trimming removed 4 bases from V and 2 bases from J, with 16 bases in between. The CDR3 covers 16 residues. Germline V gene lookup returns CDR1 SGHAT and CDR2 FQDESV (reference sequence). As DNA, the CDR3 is TGTGCCAGCAGCTCCGTGGGGGGACTTATCACAGATACGCAGTATTTT. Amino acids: CASSSVGGLITDTQYF.

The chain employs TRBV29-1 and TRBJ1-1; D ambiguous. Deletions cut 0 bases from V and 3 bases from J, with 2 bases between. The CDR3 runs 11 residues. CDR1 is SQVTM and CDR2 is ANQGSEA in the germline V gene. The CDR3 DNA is TGCAGCGTTGAAGAATACACTGAAGCTTTCTTT. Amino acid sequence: CSVEEYTEAFF.

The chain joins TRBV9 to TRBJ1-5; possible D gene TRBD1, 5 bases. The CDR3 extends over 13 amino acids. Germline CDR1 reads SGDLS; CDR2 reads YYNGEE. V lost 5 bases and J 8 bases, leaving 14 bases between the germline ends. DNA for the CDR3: TGTGCCAGCAGTCGGGACGAGGTCAAGCCCCAGCATTTT. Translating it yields CASSRDEVKPQHF.

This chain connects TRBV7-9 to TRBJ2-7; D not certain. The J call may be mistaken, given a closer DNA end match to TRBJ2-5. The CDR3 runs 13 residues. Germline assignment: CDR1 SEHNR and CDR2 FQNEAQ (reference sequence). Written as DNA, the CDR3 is TGTGCCAGCAGCATCAGTAGTGGGGAGACCCAGTACTTC. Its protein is CASSISSGETQYF.

CDR3 sequence reads: CASSRSGSREQYF. DNA for the CDR3: TGTGCCAGCAGTAGATCAGGGTCGCGCGAGCAGTACTTC. The chain couples TRBV6-5 to TRBJ2-5; possibly TRBD1 for D (5 bases). The J call may be wrong; the DNA end is better matched by TRBJ2-7. The CDR3 loop spans 13 amino acids. Germline-derived CDR1 and CDR2 are MNHEY and SVGAGI.

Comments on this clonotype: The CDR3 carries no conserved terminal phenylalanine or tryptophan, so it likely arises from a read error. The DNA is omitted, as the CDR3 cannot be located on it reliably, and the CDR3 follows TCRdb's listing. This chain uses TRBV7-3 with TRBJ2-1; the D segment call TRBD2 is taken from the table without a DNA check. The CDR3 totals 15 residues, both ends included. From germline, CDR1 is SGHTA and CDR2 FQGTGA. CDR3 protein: CASSLVAGGRDEQFI.